This TCR beta chain appears in the sequencing data of a study of shared clonotypes between healthy human individuals. The CDR3 loop spans 15 amino acids. V was pared by 1 base and J by 1 base, with 9 bases between. The germline V gene has CDR1 LNHDA and CDR2 SQIVND (reference sequence). Cells designated naive CD8 were CD45RO-negative and were positively selected for CCR7, with terminally differentiated effector memory CD45RA+ cells excluded. General study points: What rarefaction showed was incomplete sorted-subset sequencing despite large depth. Estimated richness values were generally larger in naive subsets than in memory subsets.

Sequencing was at deep level. TCRdb's table, derived via immunoSEQ multiplex PCR, lists solely in-frame clones and lacks some. The table has around 2,100,000 clones, around 96% seen once; the top ten hold around 1.2%. Points on this clone: Its antigen is as yet unknown.

The specimen was naive CD8+ T cells sorted from blood. This sequence originates from a young man in good health. The rearrangement links TRBV19 to TRBJ2-3; D possibly corresponds to TRBD2 (6 bases). CDR3 nucleotides: TGTGCCAGTAGTATAGCCTCTAGCGGCACAGATACGCAGTATTTT. Protein sequence: CASSIASSGTDTQYF.